This entry lists 30 T cell receptor beta chains sequenced from one sample in a study of blood T cell repertoires in COVID-19. Sequenced by immunoSEQ multiplex PCR; TCRdb stores in-frame clones only, minus some. The sample carries approximately 15,000 clones, approximately 80% recorded once. The sequencing input was peripheral blood. The origin of the receptors is a man aged 40-55 years with active or convalescent COVID-19.

The chain combines TRBV28 with TRBJ1-1; the D is unclear. The CDR3 length is 12 residues. CDR1 is MDHEN and CDR2 is SYDVKM in the germline V gene. With 7 bases removed from V and 5 bases from J, the gap between germline ends came to 11 bases. CDR3 amino acids: CASTPPGTEAFF. The CDR3 nucleotides read TGTGCCAGCACCCCTCCGGGGACTGAAGCTTTCTTT.

This clone rates as medium-sized. The chain links TRBV7-8 to TRBJ1-5; 10 bases align to TRBD1. This CDR3 is 15 amino acids long. Germline V gene sequence: CDR1 SGHVS, CDR2 FQNEAQ. The trim removed 6 bases at V and 2 bases at J, leaving 4 bases unmatched. The CDR3 here is CASSRDRGGNQPQHF. DNA for the CDR3: TGTGCCAGCAGTCGGGACAGGGGAGGCAATCAGCCCCAGCATTTT.

V gene TRBV4-3 combines with J gene TRBJ2-6; D remains ambiguous. Germline CDR1 reads LGHNA; CDR2 reads YSLEER. This CDR3 region has 15 residues. Trimming cost V 1 base and J 0 bases, with 4 bases left between them. The CDR3 DNA sequence: TGCGCCAGCAGCCAAGCAAACTCTGGGGCCAACGTCCTGACTTTC. It translates to CASSQANSGANVLTF.

V and J are TRBV11-3 and TRBJ2-2; no reliable D call. This CDR3 has 14 residues. V was trimmed by 4 bases and J by 9 bases, leaving 15 bases between them. Looked up from germline, CDR1 is SGHNT and CDR2 is YENEEA. The CDR3 sequence is CASSSSTPRRELFF. CDR3 DNA sequence: TGTGCCAGCAGCTCCTCGACTCCGAGGCGGGAGCTGTTTTTT.

V usage is TRBV9 and J usage is TRBJ1-4; D gene unclear. Per the germline V gene, CDR1 is SGDLS and CDR2 is YYNGEE. This CDR3 has 14 residues. Trimming took 4 bases from V and 1 from J, leaving 8 bases between them. For the CDR3, the DNA is TGTGCCAGCAGCCCCCAATTAACTAATGAAAAACTGTTTTTT. Protein: CASSPQLTNEKLFF.

This rearrangement joins TRBV11-2 to TRBJ2-6; D is unclear. The V gene lost 5 bases and the J gene lost 0 bases, with 5 bases spanning the gap. CDR3 size: 14 residues. Germline lookup yields CDR1 SGHAT and CDR2 FQNNGV. CDR3 bases: TGTGCCAGCAGCCCTATCTCTGGGGCCAACGTCCTGACTTTC. Translating gives CASSPISGANVLTF. Drawing the rest from reference TRBV11-2 and TRBJ2-6, the complete variable domain is EAGVAQSPRYKIIEKRQSVAFWCNPISGHATLYWYQQILGQGPKLLIQFQNNGVVDDSQLPKDRFSAERLKGVDSTLKIQPAKLEDSAVYLCASSPISGANVLTFGAGSRLTVL.

In nucleotides, the CDR3 is TGTGCCAGCAGCCAAGCCACTAGCGGGAGGGTCGGGGAGCTGTTTTTT. It encodes CASSQATSGRVGELFF. V gene TRBV11-3 combines with J gene TRBJ2-2, with 13 nucleotides matching TRBD2. Germline V gives CDR1 SGHNT, CDR2 YENEEA. Trimming at V came to 5 bases and at J to 7 bases, leaving 7 bases not matched to a gene. This CDR3 region has 16 residues.

V usage is TRBV5-4 and J usage is TRBJ1-4; perhaps TRBD1 as D (6 bases). This CDR3 spans 14 amino acids. Per germline, CDR1 SGHNT and CDR2 YYREEE (reference sequence). The V end was cut by 0 bases, the J end by 8 bases, with 11 bases between. CDR3 nucleotide sequence: TGTGCCAGCAGCTTGGTGGGGGCTGAAGAAAAACTGTTTTTT. It specifies CASSLVGAEEKLFF.

The gene calls are TRBV2 and TRBJ1-3, with D maybe TRBD1 (5 bases). The CDR3 is 16 amino acids. Germline loops: CDR1 SNHLY, CDR2 FYNNEI. The V end was cut by 6 bases, the J end by 12 bases, with 27 bases between. DNA for the CDR3: TGTGCCAGCAGGGGGACCCGAAGCAGTCAGCGGGACCTCATATATTTT. The encoded protein is CASRGTRSSQRDLIYF.

This clone is a singleton in its sample. The chain joins TRBV30 to TRBJ1-1; D unclear. The CDR3 is made up of 11 amino acids. Germline assignment: CDR1 GTSNPN and CDR2 SVGIG (reference sequence). Between the trimmed V and J ends, which lost 5 bases and 8 bases, there was a span of 12 bases. The CDR3 loop is CAWGHREEAFF. The CDR3 DNA follows: TGTGCCTGGGGCCACAGAGAAGAAGCTTTCTTT. The full variable domain, with the rest looked up from reference TRBV30 and TRBJ1-1, is SQTIHQWPATLVQPVGSPLSLECTVEGTSNPNLYWYRQAAGRGLQLLFYSVGIGQISSEVPQNLSASRPQDRQFILSSKKLLLSDSGFYLCAWGHREEAFFGQGTRLTVV.

This sequence joins TRBV6-1 and TRBJ2-2; a possible D gene is TRBD2 (5 bases). This CDR3 spans 15 amino acids. V lost 1 base, J lost 5 bases, and 11 bases lay in between. The germline CDR1 and CDR2 sequences are MNHNS and SASEGT. The CDR3 is CASSEVAPGTGELFF. CDR3 nucleotides: TGTGCCAGCAGTGAAGTAGCGCCCGGAACCGGGGAGCTGTTTTTT.

This chain joins TRBV12-3 or TRBV12-4 and TRBJ2-1; D ambiguous. The CDR3 spans 11 residues. The V end was cut by 3 bases, the J end by 10 bases, with 7 bases between. The CDR3: CASSFSGEQFF. CDR3 bases: TGTGCCAGCAGTTTCTCTGGCGAGCAGTTCTTC.

The rearrangement uses TRBV19 and TRBJ2-3, with D perhaps TRBD2 (6 bases). The CDR3 extends over 14 amino acids. Germline V gene data show CDR1 as LNHDA and CDR2 as SQIVND (reference sequence). Between the trimmed V and J ends, which lost 5 bases and 4 bases, there was a span of 13 bases. This CDR3 is CASSSRQRADTQYF. The CDR3 DNA is TGTGCCAGTAGTTCACGACAGCGGGCAGATACGCAGTATTTT.

The CDR3 region is CASSFTENEKLFF. CDR3 coding DNA: TGTGCCAGCAGTTTTACGGAGAATGAAAAACTGTTTTTT. This chain uses TRBV12-3 or TRBV12-4 with TRBJ1-4; D remains ambiguous. The germline V and J ends were trimmed by 3 bases and 5 bases, with 7 bases remaining between them. The CDR3 covers 13 residues.

The genes are TRBV9 and TRBJ2-5; 8 positions match TRBD2. The trim removed 0 bases at V and 5 bases at J, leaving 9 bases unmatched. CDR1 is SGDLS and CDR2 is YYNGEE in the germline V gene. The CDR3 consists of 16 residues. CDR3 bases: TGTGCCAGCAGCGTAGATGGAGTCGGGGGGGAGGAGACCCAGTACTTC. As protein: CASSVDGVGGEETQYF.

The V and J genes are TRBV2 and TRBJ2-7; 8 bases are a match to TRBD2. This CDR3 is 15 amino acids long. Germline CDR1 SNHLY, CDR2 FYNNEI. After removal of 2 bases from V and 5 bases from J, the junction contained 8 bases not matched to a gene. The CDR3 DNA reads as TGTGCCAGCAGTGAATCTCGCGGGAGGTCCCACGAGCAGTACTTC. The encoded protein is CASSESRGRSHEQYF.

The J gene is TRBJ2-2, the V gene TRBV19; 9 nucleotides match TRBD2. Germline V gene lookup returns CDR1 LNHDA and CDR2 SQIVND (reference sequence). This CDR3 is built from 16 residues. With 4 bases clipped from V and 5 bases from J, the junction kept 8 bases outside the gene matches. As DNA, the CDR3 is TGTGCCAGTAGTAAGGCTAGCGGGGAGGTTACCGGGGAGCTGTTTTTT. This translates into CASSKASGEVTGELFF.

The J gene is TRBJ1-4, the V gene TRBV28; 10 nucleotides match TRBD1. V lost 3 bases to trimming and J lost 11 bases; unmatched junction nucleotides: 9. The CDR3 totals 15 residues. Germline-derived CDR1 and CDR2 are MDHEN and SYDVKM. The CDR3 nucleotides are TGTGCCAGCAGTTTGACGACAGGGGGCCTGGGGAAACTGTTTTTT. Residues: CASSLTTGGLGKLFF.

The chain joins TRBV9 to TRBJ1-2; tentative D call: TRBD1 (5 bases). CDR1 is SGDLS, CDR2 YYNGEE, per germline. V dropped 0 bases and J dropped 4 bases, with 10 bases sitting between them. CDR3 length: 14 residues. The CDR3 spells CASSVDQGSYGYTF. CDR3 nucleotides: TGTGCCAGCAGCGTAGACCAGGGAAGCTATGGCTACACCTTC.

This clone has just one count. The genes are TRBV11-2 and TRBJ2-5; TRBD1 matches 7 bases. The germline V gene encodes CDR1 SGHAT and CDR2 FQNNGV. The trim removed 5 bases at V and 7 bases at J, leaving 10 bases unmatched. This CDR3 spans 14 amino acids. This chain's CDR3 is CASSPSRGHGTQYF. As DNA, the CDR3 is TGTGCCAGCAGCCCCTCAAGGGGGCACGGGACCCAGTACTTC.

V usage is TRBV9 and J usage is TRBJ1-5, with D hard to call. V was cut by 4 bases and J by 6 bases, with 11 bases left in between. Per germline, CDR1 SGDLS and CDR2 YYNGEE. The CDR3 is 13 amino acids. The CDR3 DNA reads as TGTGCCAGCAGCCCGCAGGTGGGTCAGCCCCAGCATTTT. As protein: CASSPQVGQPQHF. The whole variable domain, remainder taken from reference TRBV9 and TRBJ1-5, is DSGVTQTPKHLITATGQRVTLRCSPRSGDLSVYWYQQSLDQGLQFLIQYYNGEERAKGNILERFSAQQFPDLHSELNLSSLELGDSALYFCASSPQVGQPQHFGDGTRLSIL.

The J gene is TRBJ2-3, the V gene TRBV24-1; TRBD2 matches at 10 bases. The germline V gene encodes CDR1 KGHDR and CDR2 SFDVKD. The V gene end was trimmed by 3 bases and the J gene end by 2 bases; junction bases not matched to a gene: 4. The CDR3 is made up of 16 amino acids. In nucleotides, the CDR3 is TGTGCCACCAGTGATGCACTAGCGGGACTCACAGATACGCAGTATTTT. Its protein product is CATSDALAGLTDTQYF.

The V call is TRBV6-2 or TRBV6-3, the J call TRBJ2-7; no definite D call. Germline V gene lookup returns CDR1 MNHEY and CDR2 SVGEGT. The CDR3 totals 14 residues. Between the trimmed V and J ends, which lost 4 bases and 2 bases, there was a span of 12 bases. In DNA form, the CDR3 reads TGTGCCAGCAGTTCCCCAGTCCCCGCCTACGAGCAGTACTTC. Translating it yields CASSSPVPAYEQYF.

This clone occurred a few times. Here the CDR3 DNA reads TGTGCCAGTAGTATAGCGGGGACAGGAGTGGGTAATAGCAATCAGCCCCAGCATTTT. Translating gives CASSIAGTGVGNSNQPQHF. This chain links TRBV19 with TRBJ1-5; the match to TRBD1 covers 8 bases. The CDR3 length is 19 residues. The germline CDR1 and CDR2 sequences are LNHDA and SQIVND (reference sequence). Unmatched junction bases numbered 11, after V lost 1 base and J lost 0 bases.

CDR3 in amino acids: CASSPGLANGELFF. As DNA, the CDR3 is TGTGCCAGCAGCCCGGGACTAGCCAACGGGGAGCTGTTTTTT. This sequence joins TRBV7-2 and TRBJ2-2, with 9 bases matching TRBD2. V shed 5 bases and J 7 bases; nucleotides not matched to a gene: 5. The germline CDR1 and CDR2 sequences are SGHTA and FQGNSA. The CDR3 extends over 14 amino acids.

V usage is TRBV3-1 (or the pseudogene TRBV3-2) and J usage is TRBJ2-3; 7 nucleotides line up with TRBD1. Looked up from germline, CDR1 is LGHDT and CDR2 is YNNKEL (reference sequence). The CDR3 is made up of 15 amino acids. V shed 4 bases, J shed 1 base, and the junction held 5 bases outside the gene matches. The CDR3 reads CASSPQGVRTDTQYF. CDR3 nucleotides: TGTGCCAGCAGCCCTCAGGGGGTTCGCACAGATACGCAGTATTTT.

The chain uses TRBV11-2 and TRBJ1-1; 8 bases fit TRBD1. CDR1 SGHAT and CDR2 FQNNGV come from the germline V gene. This CDR3 has 16 amino acids. V shed 5 bases, J shed 0 bases, and the junction held 8 bases outside the gene matches. CDR3 sequence reads: CASSLRQGSMNTEAFF. The CDR3 DNA is TGTGCCAGCAGCCTTAGACAGGGGAGTATGAACACTGAAGCTTTCTTT.

The chain carries TRBV15 and TRBJ2-5; tentative D call: TRBD1 (5 bases). The ends were cut back, 7 bases at V and 2 bases at J, with 14 bases in the middle. Germline-derived CDR1 and CDR2 are LNHNV and YYDKDF (reference sequence). The CDR3 has 14 residues. The CDR3 bases are TGTGCCACCAAGGGCCGACAGTCACAAGAGACCCAGTACTTC. Its protein is CATKGRQSQETQYF.

This chain connects TRBV27 to TRBJ1-2; D remains ambiguous. Between the trimmed V and J ends, which lost 10 bases and 4 bases, there was a span of 22 bases. The germline gives CDR1 MNHEY, CDR2 SMNVEV (reference sequence). This CDR3 contains 15 residues. The CDR3, as DNA: TGTGCCACTACAAAGACACCGGAAAATGTCTATGGCTACACCTTC. Protein: CATTKTPENVYGYTF.

The V gene is TRBV6-2 or TRBV6-3, the J gene TRBJ2-5; D is unresolved. The CDR3 totals 11 residues. The V and J ends lost 6 bases and 5 bases respectively, with 7 bases between them. The V gene's germline CDR1 is MNHEY and CDR2 SVGEGT. The CDR3 bases are TGTGCCAGCAGCCCCCGGGAGACCCAGTACTTC. Translation gives CASSPRETQYF.